This is a list of T cell receptor beta chains from one sample in a study of cytomegalovirus exposure and HLA in healthy donors. Method: immunoSEQ multiplex PCR; TCRdb's copy keeps in-frame clones and lacks some. Of fewer than 300,000 clones in the sample, approximately 90% were seen once. The material sequenced was PBMCs. The receptor source for this set is a woman aged 18-29 years in good health and CMV-seronegative. Each CDR3 is given with its conserved first and last residue. A D gene is named only where the DNA matches it firmly. Size tells how often a clone was seen (once, few, many) or the class of an expanded clone, and some rows leave it out.

d_gene	v_gene	abundance	j_gene	CDR3aa	CDR3nt
NA	TRBV2	NA	TRBJ2-4	CASRAEWAKNIQYF	TGTGCCAGCAGAGCCGAGTGGGCCAAAAACATTCAGTACTTC
NA	TRBV7-3	NA	TRBJ2-1	CASSPLTGNEQFF	TGTGCCAGCAGCCCCCTGACTGGGAATGAGCAGTTCTTC
NA	TRBV28	once	TRBJ2-3	CASSLVGEISTDTQYF	TGTGCCAGCAGTTTAGTCGGAGAAATTAGCACAGATACGCAGTATTTT
NA	TRBV14	NA	TRBJ2-7	CASSQDRRAEQYF	TGTGCCAGCAGCCAAGATCGGAGGGCCGAGCAGTACTTC
NA	TRBV13	few	TRBJ2-7	CASSLPTGHEQYF	TGTGCCAGCAGCTTACCCACAGGCCACGAGCAGTACTTC
TRBD2	TRBV7-9	NA	TRBJ2-7	CASSLRPPGTRIDEQYF	TGTGCCAGCAGCCTTCGCCCCCCCGGGACTAGAATCGACGAGCAGTACTTC
TRBD1	TRBV28	NA	TRBJ1-1	CASSTGTGVTEAFF	TGTGCCAGCAGCACCGGGACAGGGGTCACTGAAGCTTTCTTT
NA	TRBV11-2	NA	TRBJ1-5	CASSADSNSNQPQHF	TGTGCCAGCAGCGCCGACTCGAATAGCAATCAGCCCCAGCATTTT
TRBD1	TRBV28	NA	TRBJ1-2	CASSLSPRTGEYGYTF	TGTGCCAGCAGTTTATCTCCCCGGACAGGGGAGTATGGCTACACCTTC
TRBD2	TRBV14	NA	TRBJ2-7	CASSHGGVPRYEQYF	TGTGCCAGCAGCCATGGGGGGGTGCCCCGCTACGAGCAGTACTTC
TRBD1	TRBV5-1	NA	TRBJ1-4	CASSGGPDRGHEKLFF	TGCGCCAGCAGCGGTGGTCCGGACAGGGGACATGAAAAACTGTTTTTT
TRBD1	TRBV7-6	NA	TRBJ1-1	CASSHERPRTGGIEAFF	TGTGCCAGCAGCCACGAGAGACCGAGGACAGGCGGCATTGAAGCTTTCTTT
TRBD1	TRBV28	NA	TRBJ2-7	CASSLYIGQGSYEQYF	TGTGCCAGCAGTTTGTATATAGGACAGGGTAGCTACGAGCAGTACTTC
NA	TRBV28	NA	TRBJ2-2	CASSFQGTNTGELFF	TGTGCCAGCAGTTTTCAGGGCACGAACACCGGGGAGCTGTTTTTT
NA	TRBV2	once	TRBJ2-3	CASTRTSTDTDTQYF	TGTGCCAGCACCAGAACTAGCACTGACACAGATACGCAGTATTTT
TRBD1	TRBV6-1	few	TRBJ1-2	CASSDQTGGAGGYTF	TGTGCCAGCAGTGACCAAACAGGGGGCGCGGGCGGCTACACCTTC
NA	TRBV6-1	NA	TRBJ2-2	CASRSRNTGELFF	TGTGCCAGCAGGTCCCGGAACACCGGGGAGCTGTTTTTT
TRBD1	TRBV28	NA	TRBJ1-4	CASSLYTGATNEKLFF	TGTGCCAGCAGTTTATACACAGGGGCTACTAATGAAAAACTGTTTTTT
TRBD1	TRBV6-5	NA	TRBJ2-7	CASGDRAYEQYF	TGTGCCAGCGGAGACAGGGCCTACGAGCAGTACTTC
NA	TRBV28	NA	TRBJ1-6	CASSFGQGRLNSPLHF	TGTGCCAGCAGTTTTGGGCAGGGCCGCCTTAATTCACCCCTCCACTTT
NA	TRBV6-5	NA	TRBJ2-3	CASSLSRQTDTQYF	TGTGCCAGCAGTCTATCCCGACAGACGGATACGCAGTATTTT
TRBD1	TRBV27	NA	TRBJ2-2	CASSLRPGQFANTGELFF	TGTGCCAGCAGTTTGAGGCCGGGACAGTTCGCGAACACCGGGGAGCTGTTTTTT
NA	TRBV11-1	NA	TRBJ2-7	CASSLESRLGPYEQYF	TGTGCCAGCAGCTTAGAATCGAGGCTAGGTCCTTACGAGCAGTACTTC
TRBD2	TRBV2	NA	TRBJ2-3	CASSRAGSGSTDTQYF	TGTGCCAGCTCTCGAGCCGGGAGCGGGAGTACAGATACGCAGTATTTT
NA	TRBV4-1	NA	TRBJ1-4	CASSQARQATNEKLFF	TGCGCCAGCAGCCAAGCGAGACAGGCAACTAATGAAAAACTGTTTTTT